The 30 T cell receptor beta chains below were found in one sample sequenced in a study of T cells in Graves' hyperthyroidism and ophthalmopathy. Amplification targeted TCR beta CDR3 regions from RNA transcripts. In the first-round RT-PCR of the TCR CDR3, the HTBI primer set was used. TCRdb called the multiplex PCR reads again in MiXCR, with one record for every CDR3 protein. Altogether about 480,000 distinct CDR3 sequences are present, less than 25% being singletons, with the ten largest covering under 55%. Material: blood. The source is a woman between 70 and 85 years old with Graves' ophthalmopathy.

Only a few counts were recorded for this clonotype. The genes are TRBV5-6 and TRBJ1-2; D not resolved. V gave up 0 bases and J gave up 8 bases, with 11 bases separating them. The CDR3 totals 13 residues. Germline CDR1 is SGHDT and CDR2 is YYEEEE. The CDR3 bases are TGTGCCAGCAGCTTGGGGGAAATAGGAGGCTACACCTTC. It specifies CASSLGEIGGYTF.

The chain links TRBV28 to TRBJ2-7, with TRBD2 identical over 11 bases. V lost 7 bases, J lost 2 bases, and 10 bases stayed unmatched. The CDR3 is 16 residues long. Looked up from germline, CDR1 is MDHEN and CDR2 is SYDVKM. The CDR3 loop reads CASNFPGLADTYEQYF. The CDR3 bases are TGTGCCAGCAATTTTCCGGGACTAGCGGATACCTACGAGCAGTACTTC. Together with reference TRBV28 and TRBJ2-7, the CDR3 gives the full variable domain: DVKVTQSSRYLVKRTGEKVFLECVQDMDHENMFWYRQDPGLGLRLIYFSYDVKMKEKGDIPEGYSVSREKKERFSLILESASTNQTSMYLCASNFPGLADTYEQYFGPGTRLTVT.

The chain is built from TRBV19 and TRBJ1-4; D call uncertain. V lost 4 bases and J 0 bases, leaving 12 bases between the germline ends. The CDR3 totals 16 residues. Germline CDR1 LNHDA, CDR2 SQIVND (reference sequence). CDR3 DNA: TGTGCCAGTAGTACTGGAAGACACGCAACTAATGAAAAACTGTTTTTT. It specifies CASSTGRHATNEKLFF.

The rearrangement links TRBV11-2 to TRBJ2-1, with TRBD2 matching over 9 bases. The J call may not be correct, given that the DNA end is closer to TRBJ2-7. Germline V CDR1 and CDR2: SGHAT, FQNNGV. CDR3 length equals 16 residues. The CDR3 reads CASSPRLAERYNEQYF. The DNA for the CDR3 is TGTGCCAGCAGCCCCCGACTAGCGGAAAGATACAATGAGCAGTACTTC.

The rearrangement links TRBV7-2 to TRBJ2-5, with a possible D match to TRBD1 (5 bases). The CDR3 is 14 amino acids. Trimming stripped 1 base from V and 13 bases from J, with 19 bases between. Per germline, CDR1 SGHTA and CDR2 FQGNSA. The CDR3 coding sequence is TGTGCCAGCAGCTTAGGTATAGACAGTCCACTTTTGTACTTC. Encoded protein: CASSLGIDSPLLYF.

A few counts support this clonotype. The rearrangement links TRBV5-1 to TRBJ2-5; TRBD1 matches at 10 bases. Trimming removed 5 bases from V and 3 bases from J; junction bases left unmatched: 4. CDR3 size: 14 residues. The germline V gene encodes CDR1 SGHRS and CDR2 YFSETQ. The CDR3 DNA sequence: TGCGCCAGCAGTCCCGGGACAGGGGAAGAGACCCAGTACTTC. Protein product: CASSPGTGEETQYF.

The chain recombines TRBV9 with TRBJ1-3, with a possible D match to TRBD1 (5 bases). The germline V gene encodes CDR1 SGDLS and CDR2 YYNGEE. This CDR3 contains 15 residues. Trimming took off 4 bases at V and 0 bases at J, with 11 bases between the two ends. The CDR3 loop is CASSPGDLSGNTIYF. In nucleotides, the CDR3 is TGTGCCAGCAGCCCCGGGGACCTCTCTGGAAACACCATATATTTT. Based on the CDR3 plus reference TRBV9 and TRBJ1-3, the full variable domain is DSGVTQTPKHLITATGQRVTLRCSPRSGDLSVYWYQQSLDQGLQFLIQYYNGEERAKGNILERFSAQQFPDLHSELNLSSLELGDSALYFCASSPGDLSGNTIYFGEGSWLTVV.

This clonotype was counted a few times. The germline gene is not matched at one end of the junction; a read error may be the cause. V is TRBV7-7 and J is TRBJ2-2; D ambiguous. The CDR3 has 14 residues. Germline V gene data show CDR1 as SSHAT and CDR2 as FNYEAQ (reference sequence). The CDR3 reads CASSLEWGTGELFF. For the CDR3, the DNA is TGTGCTAGCAGCTTAGAATGGGGCACCGGGGAGCTGTTTTTT.

This clonotype was recorded a few times. The rearrangement joins TRBV20-1 to TRBJ2-3, with 11 bases fitting TRBD2. The CDR3 has 18 residues. Germline trimming cut 0 bases from V and 2 bases from J; bases unmatched to any gene: 10. The V gene's germline CDR1 is DFQATT and CDR2 SNEGSKA (reference sequence). The DNA for the CDR3 is TGCAGTGCTAGAGACCTAACCTTACTAGCGGGAGTCACAGATACGCAGTATTTT. The encoded protein is CSARDLTLLAGVTDTQYF.

The table lists this clonotype with many counts. V gene TRBV6-2 or TRBV6-3 combines with J gene TRBJ2-5; 9 nucleotides agree with TRBD2. With 2 bases clipped from V and 1 base from J, the junction kept 5 bases outside the gene matches. CDR3 length: 16 amino acids. CDR1 is MNHEY and CDR2 is SVGEGT in the germline V gene. This CDR3 reads CASSYRLAGPQETQYF. The DNA for the CDR3 is TGTGCCAGCAGTTACCGGCTAGCGGGGCCCCAAGAGACCCAGTACTTC.

DNA for the CDR3: TGTGCCAGCAGATCTTCTCTCGGTGAGCAGTTCTTC. This gives the protein CASRSSLGEQFF. The V call is TRBV12-3 or TRBV12-4, the J call TRBJ2-1; D not certain. The CDR3 contains 12 residues. The V gene lost 6 bases and the J gene lost 9 bases, with 12 bases spanning the gap.

In this sample, this clonotype turned up a few times. This chain connects TRBV6-1 to TRBJ2-7; 8 positions match TRBD1. CDR3 length: 13 residues. Germline V lookup: CDR1 MNHNS, CDR2 SASEGT. Losses at the gene ends were 7 bases for V and 5 bases for J; bases not matched to a gene: 7. The CDR3 region is CASTRTGSHEQYF. In DNA form, the CDR3 reads TGTGCCAGCACCCGGACAGGGTCCCACGAGCAGTACTTC.

This clonotype was detected a few times. CDR3 DNA sequence: TGTGCCAGCAGTGTGGAAGACAATGAGCAGTTCTTC. Protein: CASSVEDNEQFF. The chain links TRBV2 to TRBJ2-1; no clear D. Germline-derived CDR1 and CDR2 are SNHLY and FYNNEI. This CDR3 spans 12 amino acids. Trimming left V 4 bases short and J 5 bases short, with 6 bases between.

In its sample, this clonotype was seen many times. V usage is TRBV27 and J usage is TRBJ2-2, with D perhaps TRBD2 (6 bases). CDR1 and CDR2 (germline): MNHEY, SMNVEV (reference sequence). V was pared by 8 bases and J by 0 bases, with 10 bases between. The CDR3 runs 14 residues. The CDR3 nucleotides read TGTGCCAGCCGAGCGGGCACGAACACCGGGGAGCTGTTTTTT. Translation: CASRAGTNTGELFF.

The chain links TRBV7-9 to TRBJ1-5, with a weak D call TRBD1 (6 bases). CDR1 and CDR2 from the germline V gene are SEHNR and FQNEAQ (reference sequence). Between the trimmed V and J ends, which lost 2 bases and 3 bases, there was a span of 8 bases. The CDR3 has 14 amino acids. The chain's CDR3 is CASSLQGINQPQHF. For the CDR3, the DNA is TGTGCCAGCAGCTTACAGGGGATCAATCAGCCCCAGCATTTT.

This clonotype was counted between two and nine times. The genes are TRBV7-2 and TRBJ1-1; D might be TRBD1 (6 bases). V was trimmed by 5 bases and J by 5 bases, leaving 15 bases between them. The CDR3 sequence is 14 residues long. Germline lookup yields CDR1 SGHTA and CDR2 FQGNSA. CDR3 coding DNA: TGTGCCAGCAGCGCCCAGGGGAGTGGAACTGAAGCTTTCTTT. It specifies CASSAQGSGTEAFF.

The table lists this clonotype with a few counts. The chain employs TRBV30 and TRBJ2-7; D might be TRBD2 (6 bases). This CDR3 has 16 residues. Trimming removed 5 bases at V and 5 bases at J, with 25 bases between. Germline CDR1 and CDR2: GTSNPN and SVGIG (reference sequence). This chain's CDR3 is CAWLRRRGTGLNEQYF. In nucleotides, the CDR3 is TGTGCCTGGCTACGAAGGAGGGGTACCGGGTTGAACGAGCAGTACTTC.

CDR3 DNA sequence: TGTGCCAGCGGGACAGGGGCCTACGAGCAGTACTTC. It is translated as CASGTGAYEQYF. The genes are TRBV12-3 or TRBV12-4 and TRBJ2-7; 10 bases are a match to TRBD1. V was pared by 8 bases and J by 2 bases, with 0 bases of the junction left unmatched. This CDR3 has 12 residues.

This clonotype has more than one count but fewer than ten. The chain links TRBV6-2 or TRBV6-3 to TRBJ2-5, with 7 nucleotides matching TRBD2. Trimming at V came to 6 bases and at J to 0 bases, leaving 10 bases not matched to a gene. The CDR3 spans 16 residues. The germline gives CDR1 MNHEY, CDR2 SVGEGT. The CDR3 is CASSPGSSGYQETQYF. CDR3 DNA: TGTGCCAGCAGCCCAGGATCTAGCGGATACCAAGAGACCCAGTACTTC.

This clonotype was counted ten times or more. CDR3 residues: CASSLEAGGITGELFF. The CDR3, as DNA: TGTGCCAGCAGTTTAGAGGCAGGGGGGATCACCGGGGAGCTGTTTTTT. J is TRBJ2-2 and V is TRBV27; D possibly corresponds to TRBD1 (7 bases). Germline V gene data show CDR1 as MNHEY and CDR2 as SMNVEV (reference sequence). V shed 2 bases and J shed 4 bases, with 14 bases lying between them. This CDR3 spans 16 amino acids.

The CDR3 loop is CASSRDRVEKLFF. The CDR3 DNA is TGTGCCAGCTCACGGGACAGGGTGGAAAAACTGTTTTTT. The J gene is TRBJ1-4, the V gene TRBV18, with 9 bases matching TRBD1. Germline values: CDR1 KGHSH, CDR2 LQKENI. Unmatched junction bases numbered 2, after V lost 4 bases and J lost 8 bases. CDR3 length equals 13 residues.

This clonotype was detected many times. The chain carries TRBV3-1 and TRBJ1-1; D possibly corresponds to TRBD1 (6 bases). The CDR3 length is 14 residues. CDR1 is LGHDT and CDR2 is YNNKEL in the germline V gene (reference sequence). Trimming cost V 6 bases and J 10 bases, with 21 bases left between them. CDR3 sequence reads: CASRPGTYRGGAFF. The CDR3 DNA sequence: TGTGCCAGCAGACCAGGGACATATCGCGGAGGAGCTTTCTTT.

V usage is TRBV4-3 and J usage is TRBJ1-2; the D is unclear. From germline, CDR1 is LGHNA and CDR2 YSLEER. CDR3 length: 18 residues. V lost 0 bases to trimming and J lost 3 bases, with 20 bases between them. CDR3 DNA: TGCGCCAGCAGCCAAGATGGGCGGAGAGGACGGATCCACTATGGCTACACCTTC. It specifies CASSQDGRRGRIHYGYTF.

This rearrangement joins TRBV6-1 to TRBJ1-1, with D perhaps TRBD1 (5 bases). This CDR3 comprises 14 residues. V dropped 7 bases and J dropped 3 bases, with 15 bases sitting between them. Germline V gives CDR1 MNHNS, CDR2 SASEGT. CDR3 sequence: CASNPGPPDTEAFF. CDR3 bases: TGTGCCAGCAATCCGGGACCGCCGGACACTGAAGCTTTCTTT.

J is TRBJ1-4 and V is TRBV10-3, with D unresolved. Germline assignment: CDR1 ENHRY and CDR2 SYGVKD. This CDR3 is 14 amino acids long. V lost 4 bases to trimming and J lost 4 bases, with 10 bases between them. The CDR3 reads CAISGGNGNEKLFF. CDR3 coding DNA: TGTGCCATCAGTGGAGGGAACGGTAATGAAAAACTGTTTTTT.

The chain recombines TRBV11-3 with TRBJ2-5, with D possibly matching TRBD2 (5 bases). CDR1 and CDR2 (germline): SGHNT, YENEEA. The CDR3 spans 15 residues. V was pared by 3 bases and J by 5 bases, with 16 bases between. The CDR3 region has the DNA TGTGCCAGCAGCTTGGGAGTGTCGGGCGGGGAGACCCAGTACTTC. Protein product: CASSLGVSGGETQYF.

The genes are TRBV7-2 and TRBJ1-2, with unresolved D. The germline gives CDR1 SGHTA, CDR2 FQGNSA. The CDR3 contains 12 residues. The germline V and J ends were trimmed by 5 bases and 7 bases, with 11 bases remaining between them. The CDR3 DNA reads TGTGCCAGCAGCAACAGCTTTTTTGGCTACACCTTC. It translates to CASSNSFFGYTF. The complete variable domain, with remaining parts taken from reference TRBV7-2 and TRBJ1-2, reads GAGVSQSPSNKVTEKGKDVELRCDPISGHTALYWYRQSLGQGLEFLIYFQGNSAPDKSGLPSDRFSAERTGGSVSTLTIQRTQQEDSAVYLCASSNSFFGYTFGSGTRLTVV.

The J gene is TRBJ2-1, the V gene TRBV10-3, with 15 bases identical to TRBD2. The CDR3 is made up of 18 amino acids. The junction had 12 bases not matched to a gene; V was cut back by 8 bases and J by 4 bases. CDR1 is ENHRY, CDR2 SYGVKD, per germline. The DNA of the CDR3 is TGTGCCATCTCCCCGTATGGGACTAGCGGGAGGATTTACAATGAGCAGTTCTTC. Protein: CAISPYGTSGRIYNEQFF.

Many counts were recorded for this clonotype. The rearrangement links TRBV6-2 or TRBV6-3 to TRBJ1-5; TRBD1 matches 7 bases. Germline V lookup: CDR1 MNHEY, CDR2 SVGEGT. This CDR3 contains 14 residues. V shed 5 bases, J shed 5 bases, and the junction held 6 bases outside the gene matches. The CDR3: CASSLDRDHQPQHF. The CDR3 DNA reads TGTGCCAGCAGTCTCGACAGGGACCATCAGCCCCAGCATTTT.

The chain uses TRBV5-1 and TRBJ1-2, with D unclear. The V gene lost 4 bases and the J gene lost 3 bases, with 13 bases spanning the gap. Germline lookup yields CDR1 SGHRS and CDR2 YFSETQ. CDR3 length: 14 amino acids. The CDR3 here is CASSVDPLDYGYTF. The DNA of the CDR3 is TGCGCCAGCAGCGTCGACCCCCTGGACTATGGCTACACCTTC.